The clone carrying this T cell receptor beta chain was counted at least ten times. Its antigen is as yet unknown. The sample is drawn from a study of beta chain features in type 1 diabetes. At the level of the study: Sorted cells examined across all samples numbered 107,917,701.

Trimming stripped 5 bases from V and 14 bases from J, with 16 bases between. The CDR3 length is 13 residues. In germline, CDR1 is PRHDT, CDR2 FYEKMQ (reference sequence). Sequencing targeted expressed TCRB transcripts, as all isolated RNA had been reverse transcribed. Sequenced naive, central memory and regulatory T cell samples produced an average of about 3.57 million reads. Sequenced by immunoSEQ multiplex PCR; TCRdb stores in-frame clones only, minus some. The sample consists of about 640,000 clones, 9.5% to 15% of them appearing once. Notes on the study in general: There was a moderate but significant shortening of TCRB CDR3s in all four CD4+ subsets of Type 1 diabetes patients. Fewer insertions but more deletions were seen at VDJ junctions in type 1 diabetes patients. Sequencing of cDNA might inflate the share of cells that strongly express TCR.

The material sequenced was naive CD4+ T cells from blood. This chain uses TRBV13 with TRBJ1-6; TRBD1 might be the D (5 bases). The receptor was isolated from a man younger than 45 with type 1 diabetes. The CDR3 bases are TGTGCCAGCAGCGCCGGGACTGCTCAAGCCCTCCACTTT. This codes for CASSAGTAQALHF.